This T cell receptor (beta chain) was profiled in a study of tumour-infiltrating T cells in Burkitt lymphoma. The overall study: All epidemiological Burkitt lymphoma subtypes were represented in the cohort. Repertoire clonality predicted overall and progression-free survival. Findings and limits, study-wide: Public clonotypes, several, appeared across numerous Burkitt lymphoma patients.

Germline assignment: CDR1 LGHNA and CDR2 YSLEER. This CDR3 comprises 15 residues. The V and J ends lost 0 bases and 0 bases respectively, with 8 bases between them. Repertoires were generated with immunoSEQ multiplex PCR, while TCRdb's copy carries only in-frame clones and drops some. The sample records 4,500 to 5,000 clones, around 13% being singletons. As to this clone: Its antigen remains unidentified.

The chain joins TRBV4-3 to TRBJ1-2; D not certain. Sequenced sample: tumor tissue. This TCR derives from a human donor with Burkitt lymphoma. The CDR3 region has the DNA TGCGCCAGCAGCCAAGAGAACGATCCTAACTATGGCTACACCTTC. Translating gives CASSQENDPNYGYTF.